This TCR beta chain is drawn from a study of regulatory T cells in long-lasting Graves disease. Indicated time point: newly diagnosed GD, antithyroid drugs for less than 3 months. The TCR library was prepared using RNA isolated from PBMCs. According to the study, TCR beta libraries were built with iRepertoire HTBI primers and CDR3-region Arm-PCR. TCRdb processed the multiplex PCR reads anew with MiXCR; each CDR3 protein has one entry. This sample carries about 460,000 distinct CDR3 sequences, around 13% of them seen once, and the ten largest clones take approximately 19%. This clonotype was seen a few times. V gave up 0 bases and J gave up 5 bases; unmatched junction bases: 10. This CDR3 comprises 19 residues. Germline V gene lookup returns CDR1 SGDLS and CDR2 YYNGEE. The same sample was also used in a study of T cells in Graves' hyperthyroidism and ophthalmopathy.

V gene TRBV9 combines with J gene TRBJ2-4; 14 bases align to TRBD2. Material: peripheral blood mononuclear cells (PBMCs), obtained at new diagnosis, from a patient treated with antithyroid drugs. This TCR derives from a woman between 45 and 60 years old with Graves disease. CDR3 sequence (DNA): TGTGCCAGCAGCGTAGACCCGGGACTAGCGGGAGCACGGGAAAACATTCAGTACTTC. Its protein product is CASSVDPGLAGARENIQYF.